This T cell receptor (beta chain) was recorded in a study of blood T cell repertoires in COVID-19. At the level of the study: The analysed material was cDNA or gDNA that came from T cells, B-cell-depleted T cells, or PBMCs.

This CDR3 is 18 amino acids long. Germline V gives CDR1 SGHVS, CDR2 FQNEAQ. After removal of 5 bases from V and 1 base from J, the junction contained 8 bases not matched to a gene. The protocol was immunoSEQ multiplex PCR, while the TCRdb copy is restricted to in-frame clones and leaves out a portion. The table includes roughly 250,000 clones, about 80% detected once. Sequenced: peripheral blood. The chain uses TRBV7-8 and TRBJ2-3; 14 bases are a match to TRBD2. This clonotype was sampled from a woman over 75 with acute or convalescent COVID-19. Here the CDR3 reads CASSPQKTSGRGTDTQYF. The CDR3 DNA is TGTGCCAGCAGCCCACAAAAGACTAGCGGGAGGGGCACAGATACGCAGTATTTT.